The clone carrying this TCR beta chain was recorded once. What it recognizes is unknown. Deletions cut 5 bases from V and 2 bases from J, with 18 bases between. The CDR3 sequence is 16 residues long. Germline V lookup: CDR1 SGHTA, CDR2 FQGTGA. Data came from immunoSEQ multiplex PCR; TCRdb stores just in-frame clones and leaves some out. The table lists about 100,000 clones, about 91% of them singletons. This sample is drawn from a study of siplizumab effects on memory and regulatory T cells. General study findings and limits: Naive T cells were seen as more diverse than memory cells and as major alloresponse contributors. Treg-derived clones made up an average of roughly 70% of mappable alloreactive CD4+ clones with siplizumab and about 26% in controls.

The source is a human donor in good health. The chain joins TRBV7-3 to TRBJ2-5, with D possibly TRBD2 on 7 matching bases. What was sequenced was Tregs sorted from blood. CDR3 sequence: CASSRGAGIQQETQYF. CDR3 nucleotide sequence: TGTGCCAGCAGCCGGGGGGCAGGGATCCAGCAAGAGACCCAGTACTTC.